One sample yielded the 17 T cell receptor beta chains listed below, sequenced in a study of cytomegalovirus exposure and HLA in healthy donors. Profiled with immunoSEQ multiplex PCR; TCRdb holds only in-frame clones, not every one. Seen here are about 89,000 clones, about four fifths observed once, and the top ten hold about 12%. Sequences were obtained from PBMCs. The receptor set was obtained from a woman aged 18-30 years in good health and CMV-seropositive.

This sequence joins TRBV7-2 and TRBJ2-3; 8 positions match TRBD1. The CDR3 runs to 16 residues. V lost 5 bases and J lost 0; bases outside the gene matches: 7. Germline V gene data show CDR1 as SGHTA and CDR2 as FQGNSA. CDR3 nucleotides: TGTGCCAGCAGCCTCAGGGGGCCGTATAGCACAGATACGCAGTATTTT. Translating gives CASSLRGPYSTDTQYF. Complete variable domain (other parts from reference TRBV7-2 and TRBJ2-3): GAGVSQSPSNKVTEKGKDVELRCDPISGHTALYWYRQSLGQGLEFLIYFQGNSAPDKSGLPSDRFSAERTGGSVSTLTIQRTQQEDSAVYLCASSLRGPYSTDTQYFGPGTRLTVL.

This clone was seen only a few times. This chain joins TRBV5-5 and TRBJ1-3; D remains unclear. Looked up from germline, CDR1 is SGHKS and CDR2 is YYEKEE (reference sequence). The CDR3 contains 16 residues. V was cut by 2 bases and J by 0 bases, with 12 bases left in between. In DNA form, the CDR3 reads TGTGCCAGCAGCTTTCTCGTACTTAGCTCTGGAAACACCATATATTTT. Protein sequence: CASSFLVLSSGNTIYF.

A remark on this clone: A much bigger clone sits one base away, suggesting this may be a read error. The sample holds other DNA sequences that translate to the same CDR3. CDR3 bases: TGCAGCGTTGAAGGACAGGGTTACACAGATACGCAGTATTTT. Amino acid sequence: CSVEGQGYTDTQYF. The V call is TRBV29-1, the J call TRBJ2-3, with 7 bases lining up with TRBD1. After removal of 1 base from V and 2 bases from J, the junction contained 3 bases not matched to a gene. This CDR3 is built from 14 residues. Germline lookup yields CDR1 SQVTM and CDR2 ANQGSEA.

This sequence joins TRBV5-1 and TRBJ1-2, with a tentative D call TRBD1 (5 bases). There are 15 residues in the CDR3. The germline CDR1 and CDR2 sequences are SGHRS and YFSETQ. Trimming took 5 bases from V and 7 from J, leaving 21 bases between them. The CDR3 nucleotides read TGCGCCAGCAGGCCGGGACCCACACGGGGGAGTGGCTACACCTTC. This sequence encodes CASRPGPTRGSGYTF.

CDR3 DNA: TGTGCCAGCCTGACTGACAGGGGGCTCGGGGGCTACACCTTC. This translates into CASLTDRGLGGYTF. The chain employs TRBV28 and TRBJ1-2, with 10 bases identical to TRBD1. After removal of 8 bases from V and 8 bases from J, the junction contained 11 bases not matched to a gene. CDR1 MDHEN and CDR2 SYDVKM come from the germline V gene. CDR3 length: 14 residues.

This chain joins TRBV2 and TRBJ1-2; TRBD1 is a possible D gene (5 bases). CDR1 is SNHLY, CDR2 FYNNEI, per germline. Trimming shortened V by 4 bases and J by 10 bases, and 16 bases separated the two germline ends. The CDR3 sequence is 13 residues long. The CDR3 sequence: CASSADTSSVYTF. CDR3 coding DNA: TGTGCCAGCAGTGCGGACACAAGCAGCGTCTACACCTTC. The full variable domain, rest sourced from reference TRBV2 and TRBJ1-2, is EPEVTQTPSHQVTQMGQEVILRCVPISNHLYFYWYRQILGQKVEFLVSFYNNEISEKSEIFDDQFSVERPDGSNFTLKIRSTKLEDSAMYFCASSADTSSVYTFGSGTRLTVV.

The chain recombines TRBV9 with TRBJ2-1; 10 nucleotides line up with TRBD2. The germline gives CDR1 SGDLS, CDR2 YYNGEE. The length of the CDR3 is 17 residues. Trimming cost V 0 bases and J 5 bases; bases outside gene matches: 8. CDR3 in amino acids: CASSVEPQRGGHNEQFF. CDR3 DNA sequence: TGTGCCAGCAGCGTAGAACCCCAGCGGGGGGGCCACAATGAGCAGTTCTTC.

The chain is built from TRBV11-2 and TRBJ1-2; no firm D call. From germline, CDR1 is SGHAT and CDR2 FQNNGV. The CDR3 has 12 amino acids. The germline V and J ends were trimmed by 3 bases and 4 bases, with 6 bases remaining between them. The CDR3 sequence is CASSFRSYGYTF. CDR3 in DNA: TGTGCCAGCAGCTTTCGGTCCTATGGCTACACCTTC.

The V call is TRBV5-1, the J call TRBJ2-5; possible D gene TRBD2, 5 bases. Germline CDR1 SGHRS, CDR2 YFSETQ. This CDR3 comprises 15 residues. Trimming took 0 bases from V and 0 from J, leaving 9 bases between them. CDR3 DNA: TGCGCCAGCAGCTTGGCAGAGGACTACCAAGAGACCCAGTACTTC. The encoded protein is CASSLAEDYQETQYF.

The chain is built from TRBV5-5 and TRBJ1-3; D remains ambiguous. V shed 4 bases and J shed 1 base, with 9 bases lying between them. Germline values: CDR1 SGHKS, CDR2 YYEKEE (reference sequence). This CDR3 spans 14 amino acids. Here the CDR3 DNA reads TGTGCCAGCAGCGCCCTGGAGTCTGGAAACACCATATATTTT. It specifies CASSALESGNTIYF. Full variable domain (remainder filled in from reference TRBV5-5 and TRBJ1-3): DAGVTQSPTHLIKTRGQQVTLRCSPISGHKSVSWYQQVLGQGPQFIFQYYEKEERGRGNFPDRFSARQFPNYSSELNVNALLLGDSALYLCASSALESGNTIYFGEGSWLTVV.

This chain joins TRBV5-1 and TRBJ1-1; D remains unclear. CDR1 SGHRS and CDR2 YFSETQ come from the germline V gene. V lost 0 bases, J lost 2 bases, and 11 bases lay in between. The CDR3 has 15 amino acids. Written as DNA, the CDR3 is TGCGCCAGCAGCTTGGGTGCAGCGGAAAACACTGAAGCTTTCTTT. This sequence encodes CASSLGAAENTEAFF.

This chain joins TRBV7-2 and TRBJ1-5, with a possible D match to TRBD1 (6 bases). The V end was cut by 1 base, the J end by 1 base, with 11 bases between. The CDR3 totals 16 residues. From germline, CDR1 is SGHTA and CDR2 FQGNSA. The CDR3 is CASSLDRVDSNQPQHF. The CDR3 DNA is TGTGCCAGCAGCTTAGACAGGGTTGACAGCAATCAGCCCCAGCATTTT.

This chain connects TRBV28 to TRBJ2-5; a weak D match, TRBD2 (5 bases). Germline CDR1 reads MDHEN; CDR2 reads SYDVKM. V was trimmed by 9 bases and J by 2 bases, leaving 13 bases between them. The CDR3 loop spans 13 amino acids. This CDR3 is CASSEAAQETQYF. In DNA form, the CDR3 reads TGTGCCAGTAGCGAAGCGGCACAAGAGACCCAGTACTTC.

The CDR3 loop reads CAARSGTGSYNEQFF. The CDR3 nucleotides are TGTGCCGCGCGCTCCGGGACTGGCTCCTACAATGAGCAGTTCTTC. This chain links TRBV28 with TRBJ2-1; TRBD2 is a possible D gene (6 bases). CDR3 size: 15 residues. V was cut by 11 bases and J by 0 bases, with 17 bases left in between. Germline V lookup: CDR1 MDHEN, CDR2 SYDVKM.

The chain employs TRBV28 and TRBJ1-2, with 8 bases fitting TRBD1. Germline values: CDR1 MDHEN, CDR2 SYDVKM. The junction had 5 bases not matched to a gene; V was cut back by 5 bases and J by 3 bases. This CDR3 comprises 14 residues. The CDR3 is CASSPGGEDYGYTF. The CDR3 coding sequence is TGTGCCAGCAGTCCAGGGGGCGAAGACTATGGCTACACCTTC.

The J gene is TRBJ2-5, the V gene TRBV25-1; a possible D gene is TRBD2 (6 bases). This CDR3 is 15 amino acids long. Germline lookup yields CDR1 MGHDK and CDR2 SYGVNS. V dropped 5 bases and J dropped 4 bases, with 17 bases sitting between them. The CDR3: CASSPGTHQAETQYF. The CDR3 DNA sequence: TGTGCCAGCAGTCCCGGGACTCACCAGGCAGAGACCCAGTACTTC.

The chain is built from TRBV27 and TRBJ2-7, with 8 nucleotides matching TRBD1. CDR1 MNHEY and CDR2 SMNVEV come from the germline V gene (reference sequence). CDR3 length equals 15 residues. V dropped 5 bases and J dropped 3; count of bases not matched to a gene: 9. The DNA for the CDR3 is TGTGCCAGCAGTCCGGCCGGGACAGGTTTCTACGAGCAGTACTTC. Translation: CASSPAGTGFYEQYF.